The sample holds many counts of the clone carrying this T cell receptor (beta chain). This sample is part of a study of T cells in Graves' hyperthyroidism and ophthalmopathy. At the level of the study: Before treatment of any kind, peripheral blood was taken at initial diagnosis.

Researchers amplified the TCR beta CDR3 regions from RNA transcripts. Primed by the HTBI set, a first-round RT-PCR was run on the TCR CDR3. TCRdb re-called the multiplex PCR reads with MiXCR, one entry per CDR3 protein. The sample records a few hundred thousand distinct CDR3 sequences, 15% to 20% being singletons. The CDR3 is 15 residues long. Looked up from germline, CDR1 is SGDLS and CDR2 is YYNGEE. Trimming removed 1 base from V and 4 bases from J; junction bases left unmatched: 4. Stable Graves' hyperthyroidism denoted no ophthalmopathy progression over 18 months. The hyperthyroidism was newly diagnosed and had lasted under 2 months; the patients were aged 18 to 65. For the diagnoses, clinical symptoms, serum thyroxine and TRAb, thyroid ultrasound and orbital computed tomography were used.

V is TRBV9 and J is TRBJ2-5; TRBD2 agrees at 10 bases. The sequence derives from a woman under 30 with Graves' hyperthyroidism. Sequences were obtained from blood. The CDR3 spells CASSVFPSGGETQYF. The CDR3 DNA follows: TGTGCCAGCAGCGTATTTCCTAGCGGGGGAGAGACCCAGTACTTC.